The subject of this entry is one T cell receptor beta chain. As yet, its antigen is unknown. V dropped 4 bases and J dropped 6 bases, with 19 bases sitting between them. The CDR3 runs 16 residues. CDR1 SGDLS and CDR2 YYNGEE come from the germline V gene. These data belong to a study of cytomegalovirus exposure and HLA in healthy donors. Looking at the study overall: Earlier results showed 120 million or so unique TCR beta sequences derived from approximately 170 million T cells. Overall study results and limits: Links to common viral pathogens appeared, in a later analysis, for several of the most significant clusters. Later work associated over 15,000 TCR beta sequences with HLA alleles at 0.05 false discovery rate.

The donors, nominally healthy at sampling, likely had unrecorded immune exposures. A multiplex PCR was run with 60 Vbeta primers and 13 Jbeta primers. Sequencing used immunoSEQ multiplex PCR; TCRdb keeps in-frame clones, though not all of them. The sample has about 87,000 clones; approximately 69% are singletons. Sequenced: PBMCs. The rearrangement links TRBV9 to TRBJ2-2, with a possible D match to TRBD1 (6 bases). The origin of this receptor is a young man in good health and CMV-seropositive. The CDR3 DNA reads TGTGCCAGCAGCCCCTATCTACAGGGAAATGCCGGGGAGCTGTTTTTT. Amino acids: CASSPYLQGNAGELFF.